This TCR beta chain was sequenced in a study of blood T cell repertoires in COVID-19. Method: immunoSEQ multiplex PCR; TCRdb's copy keeps in-frame clones and lacks some. This sample carries approximately 490,000 clones, 80% to 90% of them seen once, and the ten largest clones take approximately 8%. Participant reports of clinical history set cohort assignment. This TCR derives from a woman aged 60 to 75 who had recovered from COVID-19. Material: PBMCs or T cells enriched from blood (not recorded which).

The CDR3 nucleotides read TGTGCCACCAGAGATGACAGACCCTACACCTTC. This sequence encodes CATRDDRPYTF. This rearrangement joins TRBV24-1 to TRBJ1-2, with D possibly matching TRBD1 (5 bases). Trimming left V 7 bases short and J 10 bases short, with 12 bases between. The germline gives CDR1 KGHDR, CDR2 SFDVKD. The CDR3 consists of 11 residues.